This T cell receptor beta chain was recorded in a study of blood T cell repertoires in COVID-19. Trimming stripped 4 bases from V and 0 bases from J, with 9 bases between. CDR1 and CDR2 from the germline V gene are SNHLY and FYNNEI. The CDR3 totals 15 residues. Measured with immunoSEQ multiplex PCR; TCRdb has only the in-frame clones, and not every one. The data contain about 320,000 clones, 85% to 90% of them singletons. Sample: PBMCs or T cells enriched from blood (not recorded which). The chain joins TRBV2 to TRBJ1-4; D gene ambiguous. The clonotype was recovered from a woman aged 18 to 35 who had recovered from COVID-19. CDR3 sequence: CASSVEGATNEKLFF. For the CDR3, the DNA is TGTGCCAGCAGTGTAGAGGGAGCAACTAATGAAAAACTGTTTTTT.